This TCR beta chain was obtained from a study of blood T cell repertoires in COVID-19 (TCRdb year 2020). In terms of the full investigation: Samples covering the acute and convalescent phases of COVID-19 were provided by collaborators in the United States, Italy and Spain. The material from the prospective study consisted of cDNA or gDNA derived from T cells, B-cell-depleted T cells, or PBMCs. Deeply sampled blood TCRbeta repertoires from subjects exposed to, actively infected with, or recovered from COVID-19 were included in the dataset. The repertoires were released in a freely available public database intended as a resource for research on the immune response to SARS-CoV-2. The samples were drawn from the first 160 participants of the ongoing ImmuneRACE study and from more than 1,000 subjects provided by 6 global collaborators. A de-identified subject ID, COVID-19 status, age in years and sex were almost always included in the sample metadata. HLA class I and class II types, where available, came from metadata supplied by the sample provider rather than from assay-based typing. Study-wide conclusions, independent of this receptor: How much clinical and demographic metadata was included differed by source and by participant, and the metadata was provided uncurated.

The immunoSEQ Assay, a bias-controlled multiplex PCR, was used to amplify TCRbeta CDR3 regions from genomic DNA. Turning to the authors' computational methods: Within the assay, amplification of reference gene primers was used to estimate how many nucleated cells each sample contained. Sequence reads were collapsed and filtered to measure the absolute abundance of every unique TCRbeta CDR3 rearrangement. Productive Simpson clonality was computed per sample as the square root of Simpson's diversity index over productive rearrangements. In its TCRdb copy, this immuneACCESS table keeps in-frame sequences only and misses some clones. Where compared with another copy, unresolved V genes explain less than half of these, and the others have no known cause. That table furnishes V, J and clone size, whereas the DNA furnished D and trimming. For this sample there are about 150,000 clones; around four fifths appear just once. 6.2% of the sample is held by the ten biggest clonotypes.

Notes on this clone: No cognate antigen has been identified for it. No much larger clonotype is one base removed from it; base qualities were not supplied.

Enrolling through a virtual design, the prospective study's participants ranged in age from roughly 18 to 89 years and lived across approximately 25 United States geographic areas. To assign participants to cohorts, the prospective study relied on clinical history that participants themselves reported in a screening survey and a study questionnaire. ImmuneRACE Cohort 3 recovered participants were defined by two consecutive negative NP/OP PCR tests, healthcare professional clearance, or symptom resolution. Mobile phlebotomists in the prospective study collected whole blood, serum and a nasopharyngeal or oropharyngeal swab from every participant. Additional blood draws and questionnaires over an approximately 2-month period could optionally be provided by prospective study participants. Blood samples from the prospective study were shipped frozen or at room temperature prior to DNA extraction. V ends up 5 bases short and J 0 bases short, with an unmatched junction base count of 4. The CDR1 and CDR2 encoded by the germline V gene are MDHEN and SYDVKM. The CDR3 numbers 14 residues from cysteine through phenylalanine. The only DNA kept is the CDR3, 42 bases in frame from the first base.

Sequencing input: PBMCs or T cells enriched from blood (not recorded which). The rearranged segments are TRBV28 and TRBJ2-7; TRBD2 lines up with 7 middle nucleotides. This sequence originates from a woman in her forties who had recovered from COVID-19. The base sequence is TGTGCCAGCAGTACCGGGGGGAGCTCCTACGAGCAGTACTTC. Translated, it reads CASSTGGSSYEQYF.